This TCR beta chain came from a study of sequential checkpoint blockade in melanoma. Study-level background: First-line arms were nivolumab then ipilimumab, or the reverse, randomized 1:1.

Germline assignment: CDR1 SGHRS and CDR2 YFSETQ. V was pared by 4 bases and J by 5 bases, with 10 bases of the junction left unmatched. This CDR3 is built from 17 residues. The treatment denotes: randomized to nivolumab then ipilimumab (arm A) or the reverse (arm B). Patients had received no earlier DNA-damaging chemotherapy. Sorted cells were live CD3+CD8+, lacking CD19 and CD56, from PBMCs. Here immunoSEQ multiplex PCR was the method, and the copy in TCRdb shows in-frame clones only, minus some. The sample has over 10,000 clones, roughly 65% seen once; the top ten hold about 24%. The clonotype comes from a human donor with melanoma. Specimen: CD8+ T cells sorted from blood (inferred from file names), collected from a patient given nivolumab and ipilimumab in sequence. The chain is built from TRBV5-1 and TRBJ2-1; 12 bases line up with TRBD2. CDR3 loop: CASSPGLAGGTDNEQFF. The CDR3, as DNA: TGCGCCAGCAGCCCCGGGCTAGCGGGAGGGACAGACAATGAGCAGTTCTTC.